Sequencing of this TCR beta chain was carried out in a study of T cells expressing NK-cell markers. Study in general: Sorted CD3+CD56-NKG2C+, CD3+CD56+NKG2C- and CD3+CD56+NKG2C+ T cells were the source of the TCR beta repertoires.

In generating TCR beta cDNA, 5'RACE template switching with UMIs was used. Using the 5' RACE reads, TCRdb records one entry per CDR3 protein without DNA. The sample includes 150,000 to 200,000 distinct CDR3 sequences. A word on this clonotype: Its target is not known.

Study-level points and caveats: The share of CD8+ T cells held by dominant NKG2C+ clonotypes was roughly 1.0-8% in about six donors. The leading position in the CD3+CD56-NKG2C+ fraction of four donors also went to these clonotypes.

Looked up from germline, CDR1 is KGHSH and CDR2 is LQKENI. The CDR3 loop spans 17 amino acids. Sequences were obtained from blood T cells: a sorted CD56 or NKG2C T cell subset, CD4+ or CD8+ T cells, or bulk PBMC T cells (not recorded which). J is TRBJ2-7 and V is TRBV18; the D call of TRBD1 rests on TCRdb alone, since no DNA is present to check it. This receptor was taken from a man aged 18-75 years in good health. CDR3 region: CASSPIHPGTASYEQYF.